These 6 T cell receptor beta chains originate from one sample sequenced in a study of OX40 agonist ivuxolimab in advanced cancers. Repertoires were generated with immunoSEQ multiplex PCR, while TCRdb's copy carries only in-frame clones and drops some. This sample has some 62,000 clones, with less than 95% found just once. The sample consisted of CD4+ or CD8+ T cells sorted from blood, taken in a trial of the OX40 agonist ivuxolimab. These receptors all stem from an adult with an advanced solid tumor such as melanoma, head and neck, liver or kidney cancer.

The V and J genes are TRBV19 and TRBJ1-5; no definite D call. Germline V lookup: CDR1 LNHDA, CDR2 SQIVND (reference sequence). The CDR3 loop spans 15 amino acids. The V gene lost 1 base and the J gene lost 5 bases, with 12 bases spanning the gap. The DNA for the CDR3 is TGTGCCAGTAGTATAGCTGGCAGGCAGGATCAGCCCCAGCATTTT. Translation: CASSIAGRQDQPQHF.

Here the CDR3 reads CASSSAANTGELFF. The DNA of the CDR3 is TGTGCCAGCAGCTCGGCAGCGAACACCGGGGAGCTGTTTTTT. The chain is built from TRBV5-5 and TRBJ2-2; D gene uncertain. Trimming shortened V by 3 bases and J by 0 bases, and 6 bases separated the two germline ends. This CDR3 contains 14 residues. The germline V gene has CDR1 SGHKS and CDR2 YYEKEE (reference sequence).

The chain combines TRBV11-2 with TRBJ1-1; D gene unclear. CDR1 is SGHAT, CDR2 FQNNGV, per germline. This CDR3 spans 14 amino acids. V gave up 5 bases and J gave up 5 bases, with 15 bases separating them. Here the CDR3 DNA reads TGTGCCAGCAGCCCGCGGGCGGGAGCGACTGAAGCTTTCTTT. It codes for CASSPRAGATEAFF.

The chain is built from TRBV28 and TRBJ1-2, with unresolved D. The CDR3 spans 12 residues. Germline CDR1 and CDR2: MDHEN and SYDVKM. With 3 bases removed from V and 2 bases from J, the gap between germline ends came to 4 bases. The CDR3 protein is CASSLGNYGYTF. The CDR3 bases are TGTGCCAGCAGTTTGGGAAACTATGGCTACACCTTC.

This chain links TRBV12-5 with TRBJ2-5, with 9 bases matching TRBD1. This CDR3 is built from 14 residues. The germline gives CDR1 LGHNT, CDR2 FRNRAP. J lost 7 bases, V lost 3 bases, and 6 bases had no gene match. The DNA for the CDR3 is TGTGCTAGTGGTTTAGGGACAGGGTGGGGGACCCAGTACTTC. This codes for CASGLGTGWGTQYF. Based on the CDR3 plus reference TRBV12-5 and TRBJ2-5, the full variable domain is DARVTQTPRHKVTEMGQEVTMRCQPILGHNTVFWYRQTMMQGLELLAYFRNRAPLDDSGMPKDRFSAEMPDATLATLKIQPSEPRDSAVYFCASGLGTGWGTQYFGPGTRLLVL.

The chain uses TRBV27 and TRBJ1-5; tentative D call: TRBD1 (5 bases). Looked up from germline, CDR1 is MNHEY and CDR2 is SMNVEV (reference sequence). V lost 2 bases and J 7 bases, leaving 12 bases between the germline ends. This CDR3 spans 14 amino acids. The CDR3 region has the DNA TGTGCCAGCAGTTTACTCAGGGAAGGGCAGCCCCAGCATTTT. This translates into CASSLLREGQPQHF.